The 32 T cell receptor beta chains below were found in one sample sequenced in a study of cytomegalovirus exposure and HLA in healthy donors. The PCR made use of 60 Vbeta and 13 Jbeta primers. Assay: immunoSEQ multiplex PCR; the TCRdb copy retains only in-frame clones and omits some. The sample consists of roughly 120,000 clones, around four fifths of them appearing once. The material sequenced was PBMCs. These receptors were collected from a woman aged 40 to 50 in good health and CMV-seropositive.

This clone came up a few times. This chain uses TRBV2 with TRBJ1-2; D unclear. The germline gives CDR1 SNHLY, CDR2 FYNNEI. This CDR3 has 14 amino acids. V was shortened by 4 bases and J by 4 bases, with 13 bases between the two germline ends. The CDR3: CASSGGPASYGYTF. For the CDR3, the DNA is TGTGCCAGCAGTGGAGGGCCAGCCTCCTATGGCTACACCTTC. The full variable domain, in which reference TRBV2 and TRBJ1-2 provide the parts outside the CDR3, is EPEVTQTPSHQVTQMGQEVILRCVPISNHLYFYWYRQILGQKVEFLVSFYNNEISEKSEIFDDQFSVERPDGSNFTLKIRSTKLEDSAMYFCASSGGPASYGYTFGSGTRLTVV.

The chain combines TRBV19 with TRBJ2-1; no firm D call. The CDR3 is 14 amino acids. V was clipped by 3 bases and J by 1 base, with 7 bases between them. CDR1 LNHDA and CDR2 SQIVND come from the germline V gene (reference sequence). CDR3 DNA sequence: TGTGCCAGTAGTATTCGGGTTTCCTACAATGAGCAGTTCTTC. It encodes CASSIRVSYNEQFF.

The chain is built from TRBV30 and TRBJ1-2, with D hard to call. Trimming pared 4 bases from V and 4 bases from J, leaving 10 bases between. CDR3 length equals 12 residues. The germline gives CDR1 GTSNPN, CDR2 SVGIG (reference sequence). The CDR3 sequence: CAWNEPGYGYTF. The CDR3 DNA reads TGTGCCTGGAACGAGCCAGGCTATGGCTACACCTTC. Combining the CDR3 with reference TRBV30 and TRBJ1-2 gives the whole variable domain SQTIHQWPATLVQPVGSPLSLECTVEGTSNPNLYWYRQAAGRGLQLLFYSVGIGQISSEVPQNLSASRPQDRQFILSSKKLLLSDSGFYLCAWNEPGYGYTFGSGTRLTVV.

The chain couples TRBV12-5 to TRBJ2-1; the D is unclear. The CDR3 extends over 12 amino acids. Deletions cut 4 bases from V and 9 bases from J, with 10 bases between. CDR1 and CDR2 (germline): LGHNT, FRNRAP. The CDR3 here is CASGSHVGEQFF. The DNA for the CDR3 is TGTGCTAGTGGTTCCCACGTCGGTGAGCAGTTCTTC.

The sample holds a few counts of this clone. The CDR3 DNA is TGTGCCAGCAGCACTAACCACATAGGAGAGTCGAACACCGGGGAGCTGTTTTTT. Its translation is CASSTNHIGESNTGELFF. The chain links TRBV7-9 to TRBJ2-2; D uncertain. Deletions cut 5 bases from V and 0 bases from J, with 19 bases between. Looked up from germline, CDR1 is SEHNR and CDR2 is FQNEAQ (reference sequence). CDR3 length: 18 amino acids.

The chain employs TRBV7-9 and TRBJ2-5; perhaps TRBD1 as D (6 bases). The better agreement between TRBJ2-7 and the DNA end casts doubt on the J call. The CDR3 consists of 14 residues. CDR1 is SEHNR and CDR2 is FQNEAQ in the germline V gene (reference sequence). This CDR3 is CASSLAPGVGEQYF. The CDR3 DNA is TGTGCCAGCAGCTTAGCGCCAGGGGTAGGCGAGCAGTACTTC.

The J gene is TRBJ2-7, the V gene TRBV28; 7 nucleotides align to TRBD2. The CDR3 spans 15 residues. Germline CDR1 and CDR2: MDHEN and SYDVKM. V lost 5 bases to trimming and J lost 3 bases; unmatched junction nucleotides: 10. CDR3 nucleotide sequence: TGTGCCAGCAGTCCCGCCAGCGGGGAGGTCTACGAGCAGTACTTC. This translates into CASSPASGEVYEQYF.

CDR3 sequence: CTSSQGLAGERTGELFF. The CDR3 DNA is TGCACCAGCAGCCAAGGGCTAGCGGGAGAGCGCACCGGGGAGCTGTTTTTT. The chain employs TRBV1 and TRBJ2-2; TRBD2, the table's D call, lacks a check against the DNA. TRBV1 is assigned pseudogene status. The CDR3 loop spans 17 amino acids.

J is TRBJ1-3 and V is TRBV11-2; D is unresolved. The CDR3 extends over 13 amino acids. Germline CDR1 reads SGHAT; CDR2 reads FQNNGV. V was trimmed by 0 bases and J by 8 bases, leaving 8 bases between them. This chain's CDR3 is CASSLDRADTIYF. The CDR3 DNA follows: TGTGCCAGCAGCTTAGATCGCGCGGACACCATATATTTT. The full variable domain, its missing parts supplied by reference TRBV11-2 and TRBJ1-3, is EAGVAQSPRYKIIEKRQSVAFWCNPISGHATLYWYQQILGQGPKLLIQFQNNGVVDDSQLPKDRFSAERLKGVDSTLKIQPAKLEDSAVYLCASSLDRADTIYFGEGSWLTVV.

The genes are TRBV5-6 and TRBJ2-3, with 7 bases aligning to TRBD1. This CDR3 has 17 residues. The V and J ends lost 4 bases and 0 bases, in that order; junction bases with no gene match: 11. Germline CDR1 is SGHDT and CDR2 is YYEEEE. The CDR3 nucleotides read TGTGCCAGCAGCGCAGACAGGGCCTTGTCTAGCACAGATACGCAGTATTTT. Its protein product is CASSADRALSSTDTQYF. Complete variable domain (other parts from reference TRBV5-6 and TRBJ2-3): DAGVTQSPTHLIKTRGQQVTLRCSPKSGHDTVSWYQQALGQGPQFIFQYYEEEERQRGNFPDRFSGHQFPNYSSELNVNALLLGDSALYLCASSADRALSSTDTQYFGPGTRLTVL.

This clone appeared a few times. V usage is TRBV10-2 and J usage is TRBJ2-3; D ambiguous. Germline V gene sequence: CDR1 WSHSY, CDR2 SAAADI. The V end lost 5 bases, the J end lost 5 bases, and 8 bases lay between the germline ends. This CDR3 region has 12 residues. CDR3 nucleotide sequence: TGCGCCAGCAGTTTACTTGAAGATACGCAGTATTTT. This sequence encodes CASSLLEDTQYF.

This rearrangement joins TRBV4-2 to TRBJ2-5, with 7 bases identical to TRBD2. Germline trimming cut 0 bases from V and 5 bases from J; bases unmatched to any gene: 6. Per the germline V gene, CDR1 is LGHNA and CDR2 is YNFKEQ. The CDR3 consists of 15 residues. CDR3 amino acids: CASSQDWMGGETQYF. DNA of the CDR3: TGTGCCAGCAGCCAAGATTGGATGGGAGGGGAGACCCAGTACTTC.

This chain joins TRBV6-1 and TRBJ2-7, with a weak D call TRBD2 (6 bases). The CDR3 length is 14 residues. V lost 8 bases and J 6 bases, leaving 20 bases between the germline ends. The germline V gene has CDR1 MNHNS and CDR2 SASEGT. Written as DNA, the CDR3 is TGTGCCAGCCTTCCGACGGGACGGAGGGGCGAGCAGTACTTC. Its translation is CASLPTGRRGEQYF.

V usage is TRBV18 and J usage is TRBJ1-1; weak D call: TRBD1 (5 bases). V was shortened by 3 bases and J by 4 bases, with 9 bases between the two germline ends. CDR1 KGHSH and CDR2 LQKENI come from the germline V gene. CDR3 size: 13 residues. CDR3 loop: CASSPRGGTEAFF. In DNA, the CDR3 is TGTGCCAGCTCACCCCGGGGGGGCACTGAAGCTTTCTTT.

The chain is built from TRBV27 and TRBJ2-7; 11 nucleotides line up with TRBD2. Trimming took 4 bases from V and 2 from J; bases not matched to a gene: 4. This CDR3 is 15 amino acids long. Germline V lookup: CDR1 MNHEY, CDR2 SMNVEV (reference sequence). Here the CDR3 DNA reads TGTGCCAGCAGTTCGGGGACTAGCGGAACCTACGAGCAGTACTTC. It yields the protein CASSSGTSGTYEQYF.

V is TRBV25-1 and J is TRBJ1-1; 7 bases agree with TRBD1. CDR3 length: 15 residues. Unmatched junction bases numbered 7, after V lost 2 bases and J lost 4 bases. Germline V gives CDR1 MGHDK, CDR2 SYGVNS. In nucleotides, the CDR3 is TGTGCCAGCAGTGAAGCGGCAGGGGGAGGCACTGAAGCTTTCTTT. Residues: CASSEAAGGGTEAFF.

J is TRBJ2-5 and V is TRBV7-2; D unclear. Germline assignment: CDR1 SGHTA and CDR2 FQGNSA. The V gene lost 2 bases and the J gene lost 3 bases, with 4 bases spanning the gap. The CDR3 contains 12 residues. The CDR3 reads CASSLTKETQYF. CDR3 nucleotides: TGTGCCAGCAGCTTAACTAAAGAGACCCAGTACTTC.

This clone turned up a few times. This chain joins TRBV4-1 and TRBJ1-2; D is perhaps TRBD1 (5 bases). CDR1 MGHRA and CDR2 YSYEKL come from the germline V gene. V was shortened by 3 bases and J by 6 bases, with 17 bases between the two germline ends. This CDR3 is built from 15 residues. Written as DNA, the CDR3 is TGCGCCAGCAGCCATCCCCTGGTGGCAGGGAATGGCTACACCTTC. As protein: CASSHPLVAGNGYTF.

The chain has TRBV6-1 and TRBJ1-1; 7 nucleotides agree with TRBD1. Germline CDR1 and CDR2: MNHNS and SASEGT. V dropped 5 bases and J dropped 1; count of bases not matched to a gene: 7. This CDR3 contains 15 residues. Here the CDR3 reads CASSRTGTQNTEAFF. CDR3 DNA sequence: TGTGCCAGCAGTCGGACAGGCACACAGAACACTGAAGCTTTCTTT.

The chain is built from TRBV5-1 and TRBJ1-2; D may be TRBD1 (6 bases). The V gene lost 4 bases and the J gene lost 5 bases, with 9 bases spanning the gap. Germline V lookup: CDR1 SGHRS, CDR2 YFSETQ. CDR3 size: 12 residues. CDR3 loop: CASSTGQYGYTF. As DNA, the CDR3 is TGCGCCAGCAGCACAGGACAGTATGGCTACACCTTC.

With respect to this clone: One end of the junction fails to match germline, which may point to a read error. The chain combines TRBV7-9 with TRBJ1-1; 10 bases agree with TRBD1. The germline gives CDR1 SEHNR, CDR2 FQNEAQ (reference sequence). The CDR3 has 16 amino acids. CDR3 bases: TGTTCCAGCAGCCGTCGGGACAGGGGACAGAACACTGAAGCTTTCTTT. It codes for CSSSRRDRGQNTEAFF.

In this sample, this clone turned up a few times. The J gene is TRBJ2-2, the V gene TRBV19; 9 bases align to TRBD1. Germline lookup yields CDR1 LNHDA and CDR2 SQIVND (reference sequence). J lost 6 bases, V lost 7 bases, and 15 bases had no gene match. The length of the CDR3 is 17 residues. The CDR3 is CASTKATGTGSSGELFF. As DNA, the CDR3 is TGTGCCAGTACAAAAGCTACCGGGACAGGGTCGTCCGGGGAGCTGTTTTTT. Looking up the rest from reference TRBV19 and TRBJ2-2 gives the full variable domain: DGGITQSPKYLFRKEGQNVTLSCEQNLNHDAMYWYRQDPGQGLRLIYYSQIVNDFQKGDIAEGYSVSREKKESFPLTVTSAQKNPTAFYLCASTKATGTGSSGELFFGEGSRLTVL.

This clone has only a few counts. The rearrangement joins TRBV5-1 to TRBJ2-7; 8 bases match TRBD1. The CDR3 is 13 amino acids. V gave up 4 bases and J gave up 2 bases; unmatched junction bases: 2. Germline V gives CDR1 SGHRS, CDR2 YFSETQ. CDR3: CASSVGQAYEQYF. CDR3 nucleotides: TGCGCCAGCAGCGTGGGACAGGCCTACGAGCAGTACTTC.

V and J are TRBV9 and TRBJ2-2, with TRBD2 matching 8 bases. The germline gives CDR1 SGDLS, CDR2 YYNGEE. The CDR3 is made up of 15 amino acids. V trimming: 2 bases; J trimming: 6 bases; junction bases outside the gene matches: 6. CDR3 nucleotides: TGTGCCAGCAGCGTCCGGGAGGGCTGGGCCGGGGAGCTGTTTTTT. It translates to CASSVREGWAGELFF.

This clone was seen only once. The DNA of the CDR3 is TGTGCCAGCAGCATTACAGGACACTGGGCTTTCTTT. It codes for CASSITGHWAFF. The chain uses TRBV28 and TRBJ1-1, with a weak D call TRBD1 (5 bases). Germline V gene sequence: CDR1 MDHEN, CDR2 SYDVKM. The CDR3 runs to 12 residues. Between the trimmed V and J ends, which lost 6 bases and 11 bases, there was a span of 16 bases. Using reference TRBV28 and TRBJ1-1 for the parts outside the CDR3, the full variable domain is DVKVTQSSRYLVKRTGEKVFLECVQDMDHENMFWYRQDPGLGLRLIYFSYDVKMKEKGDIPEGYSVSREKKERFSLILESASTNQTSMYLCASSITGHWAFFGQGTRLTVV.

The chain couples TRBV5-5 to TRBJ2-7, with 9 positions matching TRBD2. CDR1 and CDR2 from the germline V gene are SGHKS and YYEKEE (reference sequence). Trimming cost V 3 bases and J 3 bases; bases outside gene matches: 4. The CDR3 runs 14 residues. CDR3 DNA: TGTGCCAGCAGCTCCGTAGCGGGGGACTACGAGCAGTACTTC. This codes for CASSSVAGDYEQYF.

This rearrangement joins TRBV7-6 to TRBJ1-4, with a possible D match to TRBD1 (6 bases). The germline CDR1 and CDR2 sequences are SGHVS and FNYEAQ. The CDR3 sequence is 14 residues long. Trimming shortened V by 2 bases and J by 6 bases, and 10 bases separated the two germline ends. The chain's CDR3 is CASSLRGQHEKLFF. The CDR3 DNA follows: TGTGCCAGCAGCTTACGTGGACAGCATGAAAAACTGTTTTTT.

The V call is TRBV7-2, the J call TRBJ2-2; 8 bases agree with TRBD2. After removal of 4 bases from V and 5 bases from J, the junction contained 3 bases not matched to a gene. CDR3 size: 14 residues. CDR1 SGHTA and CDR2 FQGNSA come from the germline V gene. The CDR3 coding sequence is TGTGCCAGCAGCTCGGGGGGGAATACCGGGGAGCTGTTTTTT. Translating gives CASSSGGNTGELFF.

In nucleotides, the CDR3 is TGCGCCAGCAGAGCCGGACAGAGGTCCTATGGCTACACCTTC. It encodes CASRAGQRSYGYTF. The genes are TRBV10-2 and TRBJ1-2; possibly TRBD1 for D (6 bases). The CDR3 has 14 residues. V lost 6 bases to trimming and J lost 4 bases, with 15 bases between them. The germline V gene has CDR1 WSHSY and CDR2 SAAADI.

This rearrangement joins TRBV20-1 to TRBJ2-7, with unresolved D. Per the germline V gene, CDR1 is DFQATT and CDR2 is SNEGSKA (reference sequence). V lost 2 bases and J lost 2, with 4 bases in between. The CDR3 contains 11 residues. The CDR3 sequence: CSARQTYEQYF. The CDR3 DNA follows: TGCAGTGCTAGACAGACCTACGAGCAGTACTTC.

The chain employs TRBV7-9 and TRBJ2-7; weak D call: TRBD1 (7 bases). This CDR3 spans 14 amino acids. Germline lookup yields CDR1 SEHNR and CDR2 FQNEAQ (reference sequence). Trimming stripped 6 bases from V and 4 bases from J, with 16 bases between. In DNA, the CDR3 is TGTGCCAGCAGAAAGCAGGGGGGAGGATACGAGCAGTACTTC. The encoded protein is CASRKQGGGYEQYF. The variable domain in full, completed from reference TRBV7-9 and TRBJ2-7, reads DTGVSQNPRHKITKRGQNVTFRCDPISEHNRLYWYRQTLGQGPEFLTYFQNEAQLEKSRLLSDRFSAERPKGSFSTLEIQRTEQGDSAMYLCASRKQGGGYEQYFGPGTRLTVT.

The rearrangement links TRBV9 to TRBJ2-7; possibly TRBD2 for D (6 bases). CDR1 SGDLS and CDR2 YYNGEE come from the germline V gene. This CDR3 spans 14 amino acids. With 4 bases removed from V and 6 bases from J, the gap between germline ends came to 17 bases. Written as DNA, the CDR3 is TGTGCCAGCAGCCGGCGGGACTCCTCAGTCGAGCAGTACTTC. Its translation is CASSRRDSSVEQYF.